This section outlines one T cell receptor (beta chain) sequence together with its context. Its antigen is undetermined. These data come from a study of cytomegalovirus exposure and HLA in healthy donors. V lost 5 bases to trimming and J lost 4 bases; unmatched junction nucleotides: 5. Germline CDR1 reads SGHVS; CDR2 reads FNYEAQ. The CDR3 consists of 16 residues. This cohort consisted of healthy bone marrow donors. Donors likely had unrecorded immune exposures despite being nominally healthy when sampled. A multiplex PCR was run with 60 Vbeta primers and 13 Jbeta primers. The repertoire was sequenced with immunoSEQ multiplex PCR; TCRdb's copy has only in-frame clones and lacks some. Of 65,000 to 90,000 clones in the sample, almost 85% were seen once. Study outcomes and limitations: In an earlier analysis, about 87% or about 30%: the productive usage of most TCR beta V segments. One cluster of highly shared sequence variants probably arose as a sequencing artifact.

The V call is TRBV7-6, the J call TRBJ2-1, with 13 bases fitting TRBD2. The sequencing sample was made of PBMCs. This TCR was sampled from a man aged 18 to 30 in good health and CMV-seronegative. CDR3 in DNA: TGTGCCAGCAGCACGCGGACTAGCGGGAGTTACAATGAGCAGTTCTTC. It encodes CASSTRTSGSYNEQFF.